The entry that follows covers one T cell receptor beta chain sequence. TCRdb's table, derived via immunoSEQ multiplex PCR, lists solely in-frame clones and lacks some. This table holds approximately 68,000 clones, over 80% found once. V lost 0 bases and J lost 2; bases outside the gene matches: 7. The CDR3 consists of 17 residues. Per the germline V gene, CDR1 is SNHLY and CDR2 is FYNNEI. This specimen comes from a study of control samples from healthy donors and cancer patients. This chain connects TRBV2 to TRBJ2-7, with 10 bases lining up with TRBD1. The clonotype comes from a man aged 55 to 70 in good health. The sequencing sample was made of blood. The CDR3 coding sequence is TGTGCCAGCAGTGAAGCGGTTGGGACAGGGGCCACCTACGAGCAGTACTTC. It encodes CASSEAVGTGATYEQYF. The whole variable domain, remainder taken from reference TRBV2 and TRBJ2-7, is EPEVTQTPSHQVTQMGQEVILRCVPISNHLYFYWYRQILGQKVEFLVSFYNNEISEKSEIFDDQFSVERPDGSNFTLKIRSTKLEDSAMYFCASSEAVGTGATYEQYFGPGTRLTVT.